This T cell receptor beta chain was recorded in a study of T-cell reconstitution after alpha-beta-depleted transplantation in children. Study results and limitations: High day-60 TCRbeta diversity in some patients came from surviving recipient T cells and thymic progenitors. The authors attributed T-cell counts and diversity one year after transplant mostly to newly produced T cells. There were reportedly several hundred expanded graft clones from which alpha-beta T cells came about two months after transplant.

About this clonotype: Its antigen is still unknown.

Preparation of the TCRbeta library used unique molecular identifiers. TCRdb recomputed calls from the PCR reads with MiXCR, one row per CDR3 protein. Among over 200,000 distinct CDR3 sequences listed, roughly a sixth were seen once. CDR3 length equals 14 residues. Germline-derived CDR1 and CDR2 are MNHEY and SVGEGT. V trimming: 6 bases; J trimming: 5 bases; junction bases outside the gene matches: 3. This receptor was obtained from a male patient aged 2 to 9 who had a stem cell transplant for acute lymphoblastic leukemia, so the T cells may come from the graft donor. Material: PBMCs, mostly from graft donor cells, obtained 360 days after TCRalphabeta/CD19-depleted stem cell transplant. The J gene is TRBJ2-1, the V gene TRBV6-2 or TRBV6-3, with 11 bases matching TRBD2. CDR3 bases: TGTGCCAGCAGGGGACTAGCGGTTAACAATGAGCAGTTCTTC. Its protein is CASRGLAVNNEQFF.